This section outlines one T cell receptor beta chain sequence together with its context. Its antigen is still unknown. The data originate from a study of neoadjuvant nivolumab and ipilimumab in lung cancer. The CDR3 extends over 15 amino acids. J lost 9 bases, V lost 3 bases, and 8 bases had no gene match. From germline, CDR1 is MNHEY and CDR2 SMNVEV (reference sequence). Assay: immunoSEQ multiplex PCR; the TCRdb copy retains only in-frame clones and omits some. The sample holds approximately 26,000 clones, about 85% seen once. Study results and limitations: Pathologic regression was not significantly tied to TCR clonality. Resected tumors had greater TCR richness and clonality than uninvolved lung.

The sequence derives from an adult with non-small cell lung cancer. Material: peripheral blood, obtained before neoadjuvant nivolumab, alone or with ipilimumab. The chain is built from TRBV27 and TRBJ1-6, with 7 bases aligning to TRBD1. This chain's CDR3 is CASSFVQGLGSPLHF. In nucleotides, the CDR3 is TGTGCCAGCAGTTTCGTACAGGGGCTTGGTTCACCCCTCCACTTT.